These 16 T cell receptor beta chains were sequenced from one sample in a study of T-cell reconstitution after alpha-beta-depleted transplantation in children. Construction of the TCRbeta library involved unique molecular identifiers. TCRdb passed the PCR reads through MiXCR, listing each CDR3 protein once. This repertoire shows a few hundred thousand distinct CDR3 sequences, about 9.3% found once; its top ten account for around 2.4%. Material: PBMCs from the stem cell graft donor, obtained from the stem cell graft. All receptors come from a human donor who donated a stem cell graft to a child with acute lymphoblastic leukemia.

This clonotype was seen ten or more times. The rearrangement joins TRBV7-2 to TRBJ1-1; D is ambiguous. CDR1 is SGHTA, CDR2 FQGNSA, per germline. This CDR3 region has 16 residues. V lost 2 bases to trimming and J lost 1 base, with 14 bases between them. CDR3 bases: TGTGCCAGCAGCTTATGGCCCCGGACGCCGAACACTGAAGCTTTCTTT. As protein: CASSLWPRTPNTEAFF.

V is TRBV20-1 and J is TRBJ2-7, with 9 bases identical to TRBD2. Germline V gives CDR1 DFQATT, CDR2 SNEGSKA (reference sequence). With 0 bases clipped from V and 4 bases from J, the junction kept 13 bases outside the gene matches. The CDR3 is made up of 17 amino acids. As DNA, the CDR3 is TGCAGTGCTAGAGATCCTACTAGCGGGTTAAGTCTGTACGAGCAGTACTTC. The encoded protein is CSARDPTSGLSLYEQYF.

This clonotype was observed a handful of times. The chain combines TRBV20-1 with TRBJ2-5; D possibly corresponds to TRBD1 (5 bases). The CDR3 is 13 residues long. Germline V gene data show CDR1 as DFQATT and CDR2 as SNEGSKA (reference sequence). Trimming pared 1 base from V and 1 base from J, leaving 7 bases between. The CDR3 bases are TGCAGTGCTAGAGCGACAGCCCAAGAGACCCAGTACTTC. Its translation is CSARATAQETQYF.

The chain joins TRBV12-3 or TRBV12-4 to TRBJ2-5; TRBD2 is a possible D gene (6 bases). The CDR3 loop spans 10 amino acids. V lost 8 bases to trimming and J lost 5 bases, with 6 bases between them. The CDR3 is CASGGETQYF. The DNA of the CDR3 is TGTGCCAGCGGGGGGGAGACCCAGTACTTC.

The chain uses TRBV28 and TRBJ2-7; 9 bases are a match to TRBD1. The J segment lost 6 bases and the V segment lost 2 bases, leaving 11 bases of the junction unmatched. The CDR3 loop spans 16 amino acids. Germline assignment: CDR1 MDHEN and CDR2 SYDVKM. The CDR3 sequence is CASSLNRHRGRVEQYF. The CDR3, as DNA: TGTGCCAGCAGTTTAAACCGACACAGGGGGCGCGTCGAGCAGTACTTC.

The V call is TRBV4-1, the J call TRBJ2-5; D is possibly TRBD2 (7 bases). V shed 2 bases and J shed 4 bases, with 14 bases lying between them. CDR3 size: 15 residues. The germline V gene has CDR1 MGHRA and CDR2 YSYEKL. CDR3 sequence: CASSQYGGPGETQYF. CDR3 DNA sequence: TGCGCCAGCAGCCAATACGGGGGGCCGGGAGAGACCCAGTACTTC.

V gene TRBV3-1 combines with J gene TRBJ2-7, with 7 positions matching TRBD2. The CDR3 is made up of 14 amino acids. J gave up 2 bases and V 4 bases, and 5 bases lay outside the gene matches. Germline assignment: CDR1 LGHDT and CDR2 YNNKEL (reference sequence). DNA of the CDR3: TGTGCCAGCAGCCCCCGGCTAGCGGCCTACGAGCAGTACTTC. It is translated as CASSPRLAAYEQYF.

This clonotype showed up many times. The rearrangement joins TRBV29-1 to TRBJ2-3; the match to TRBD2 covers 12 bases. This CDR3 comprises 14 residues. Germline values: CDR1 SQVTM, CDR2 ANQGSEA. With 4 bases clipped from V and 3 bases from J, the junction kept 2 bases outside the gene matches. CDR3 residues: CSVVTSGSTDTQYF. For the CDR3, the DNA is TGCAGCGTTGTGACTAGCGGGAGTACAGATACGCAGTATTTT.

In this sample, this clonotype turned up many times. This chain links TRBV4-1 with TRBJ2-3; 8 bases match TRBD1. The CDR3 covers 16 residues. CDR1 is MGHRA, CDR2 YSYEKL, per germline. J was trimmed by 1 base and V by 4 bases; bases with no gene match: 7. In nucleotides, the CDR3 is TGCGCCAGCAGCCCCCTCCCGGGACAGGGCACAGATACGCAGTATTTT. This gives the protein CASSPLPGQGTDTQYF.

This clonotype was counted only a few times. The chain has TRBV25-1 and TRBJ1-5, with D maybe TRBD1 (6 bases). CDR1 is MGHDK and CDR2 is SYGVNS in the germline V gene. This CDR3 comprises 17 residues. The ends were cut back, 6 bases at V and 1 base at J, with 19 bases in the middle. Here the CDR3 DNA reads TGTGCCAGCAGGGAGACAGGTATACGTGGGAGCAATCAGCCCCAGCATTTT. The encoded protein is CASRETGIRGSNQPQHF.

A few counts support this clonotype. This sequence joins TRBV28 and TRBJ2-7; 8 bases agree with TRBD1. The V and J ends lost 5 bases and 1 base, in that order; junction bases with no gene match: 10. The germline gives CDR1 MDHEN, CDR2 SYDVKM. The CDR3 has 16 residues. In nucleotides, the CDR3 is TGTGCCAGCAGTCCCGGACAGGGTCCCCTTTCCTACGAGCAGTACTTC. Amino acid sequence: CASSPGQGPLSYEQYF.

The V gene is TRBV12-3 or TRBV12-4, the J gene TRBJ2-2; 9 bases fit TRBD2. The trim removed 6 bases at V and 6 bases at J, leaving 5 bases unmatched. The CDR3 extends over 14 amino acids. The CDR3 sequence: CASSYSGSSGELFF. In DNA form, the CDR3 reads TGTGCCAGCAGCTATAGCGGGAGCTCCGGGGAGCTGTTTTTT.

The chain is built from TRBV7-9 and TRBJ2-5, with D perhaps TRBD1 or TRBD2 (5 bases each). The V gene lost 7 bases and the J gene lost 0 bases, with 15 bases spanning the gap. The CDR3 totals 15 residues. Looked up from germline, CDR1 is SEHNR and CDR2 is FQNEAQ (reference sequence). For the CDR3, the DNA is TGTGCCAGCATCGGCTTCGGGACGGACCAAGAGACCCAGTACTTC. It yields the protein CASIGFGTDQETQYF.

The chain links TRBV11-1 to TRBJ2-2; 9 positions match TRBD2. V shed 5 bases and J 5 bases; nucleotides not matched to a gene: 21. Germline CDR1 and CDR2: SGHAT and FQDESV (reference sequence). The CDR3 is 20 amino acids. CDR3: CASSTHPNDLAGVRTGELFF. The CDR3 DNA reads as TGTGCCAGCAGCACCCACCCGAACGACTTAGCGGGAGTACGGACCGGGGAGCTGTTTTTT.

This clonotype was seen only a few times. The chain has TRBV2 and TRBJ2-5, with a weak D call TRBD1 (6 bases). Looked up from germline, CDR1 is SNHLY and CDR2 is FYNNEI. The CDR3 consists of 18 residues. Between the trimmed V and J ends, which lost 8 bases and 2 bases, there was a span of 27 bases. Here the CDR3 DNA reads TGTGCCAGCTGTTTTCTTACCAGGGGCAACCCACTTCAAGAGACCCAGTACTTC. Translation gives CASCFLTRGNPLQETQYF.

The chain carries TRBV3-1 and TRBJ2-3, with D maybe TRBD2 (6 bases). This CDR3 contains 15 residues. The ends were cut back, 0 bases at V and 3 bases at J, with 10 bases in the middle. From germline, CDR1 is LGHDT and CDR2 YNNKEL (reference sequence). CDR3: CASSQDWRGTDTQYF. DNA of the CDR3: TGTGCCAGCAGCCAAGATTGGCGGGGTACAGATACGCAGTATTTT.